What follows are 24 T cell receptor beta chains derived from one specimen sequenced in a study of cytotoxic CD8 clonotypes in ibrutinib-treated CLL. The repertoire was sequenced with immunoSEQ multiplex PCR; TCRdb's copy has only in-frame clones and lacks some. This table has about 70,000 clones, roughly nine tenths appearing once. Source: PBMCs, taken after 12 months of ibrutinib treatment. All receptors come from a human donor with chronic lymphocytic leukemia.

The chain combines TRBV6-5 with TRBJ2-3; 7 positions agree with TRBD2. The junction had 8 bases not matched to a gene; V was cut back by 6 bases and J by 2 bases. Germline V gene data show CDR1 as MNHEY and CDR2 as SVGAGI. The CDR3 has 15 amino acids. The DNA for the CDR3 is TGTGCCAGCAGCCACGAAGCGGGGAACACAGATACGCAGTATTTT. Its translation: CASSHEAGNTDTQYF.

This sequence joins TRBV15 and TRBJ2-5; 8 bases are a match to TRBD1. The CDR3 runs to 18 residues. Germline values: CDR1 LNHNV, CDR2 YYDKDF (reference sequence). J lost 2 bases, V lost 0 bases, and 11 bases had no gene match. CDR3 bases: TGTGCCACCAGCAGAGAGACAGGACAGGGATACCTTCAAGAGACCCAGTACTTC. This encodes CATSRETGQGYLQETQYF.

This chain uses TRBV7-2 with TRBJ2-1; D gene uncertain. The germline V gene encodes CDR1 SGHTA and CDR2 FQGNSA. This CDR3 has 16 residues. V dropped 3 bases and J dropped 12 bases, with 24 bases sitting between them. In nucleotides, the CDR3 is TGTGCCAGCAGCTTTGATCATGTAGGGCCGTATGATGGGCAGTTCTTC. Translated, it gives CASSFDHVGPYDGQFF.

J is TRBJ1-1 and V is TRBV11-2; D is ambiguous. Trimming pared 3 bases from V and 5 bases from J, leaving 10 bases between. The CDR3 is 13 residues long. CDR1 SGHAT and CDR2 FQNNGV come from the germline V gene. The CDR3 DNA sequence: TGTGCCAGCAGCTTCCCCCGGGGAACTGAAGCTTTCTTT. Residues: CASSFPRGTEAFF.

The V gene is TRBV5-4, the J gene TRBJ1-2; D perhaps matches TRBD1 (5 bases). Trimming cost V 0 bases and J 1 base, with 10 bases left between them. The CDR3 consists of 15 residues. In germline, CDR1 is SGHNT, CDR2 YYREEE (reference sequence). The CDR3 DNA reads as TGTGCCAGCAGCTTGGCCGGGGGAATTAACTATGGCTACACCTTC. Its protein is CASSLAGGINYGYTF.

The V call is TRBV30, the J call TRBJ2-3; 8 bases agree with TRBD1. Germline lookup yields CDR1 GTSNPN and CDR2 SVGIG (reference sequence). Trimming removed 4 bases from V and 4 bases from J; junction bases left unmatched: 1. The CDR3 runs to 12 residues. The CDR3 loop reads CAWTGGSDTQYF. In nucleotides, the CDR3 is TGTGCCTGGACAGGGGGCTCAGATACGCAGTATTTT.

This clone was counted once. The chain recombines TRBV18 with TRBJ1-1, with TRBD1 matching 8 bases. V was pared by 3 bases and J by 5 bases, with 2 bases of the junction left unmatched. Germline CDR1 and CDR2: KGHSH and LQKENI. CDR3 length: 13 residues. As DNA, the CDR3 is TGTGCCAGCTCACCGACAGGGGTGACTGAAGCTTTCTTT. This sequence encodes CASSPTGVTEAFF.

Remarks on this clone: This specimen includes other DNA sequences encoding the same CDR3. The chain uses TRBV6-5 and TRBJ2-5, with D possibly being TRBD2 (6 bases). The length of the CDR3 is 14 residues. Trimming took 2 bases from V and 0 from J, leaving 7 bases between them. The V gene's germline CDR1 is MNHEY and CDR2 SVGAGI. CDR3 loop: CASSYGGNQETQYF. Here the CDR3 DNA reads TGTGCCAGCAGTTACGGGGGGAACCAAGAGACCCAGTACTTC.

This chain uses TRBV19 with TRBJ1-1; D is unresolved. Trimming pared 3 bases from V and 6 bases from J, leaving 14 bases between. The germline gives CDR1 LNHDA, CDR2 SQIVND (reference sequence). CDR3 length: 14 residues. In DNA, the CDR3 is TGTGCCAGTAGTATTGGTAGTTGGACTGCTGAAGCTTTCTTT. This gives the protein CASSIGSWTAEAFF.

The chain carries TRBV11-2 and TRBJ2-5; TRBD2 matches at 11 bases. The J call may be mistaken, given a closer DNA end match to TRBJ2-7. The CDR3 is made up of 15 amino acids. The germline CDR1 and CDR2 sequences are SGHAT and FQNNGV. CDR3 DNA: TGTGCCAGCAGCTTATCACTAGCGGGGGCCTACGAGCAGTACTTC. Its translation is CASSLSLAGAYEQYF.

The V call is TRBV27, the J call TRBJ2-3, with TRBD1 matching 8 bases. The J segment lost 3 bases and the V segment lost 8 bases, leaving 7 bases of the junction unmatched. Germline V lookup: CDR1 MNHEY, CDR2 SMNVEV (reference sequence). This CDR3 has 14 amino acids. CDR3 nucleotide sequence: TGTGCCAGCGGATACAGGGGGAGTACAGATACGCAGTATTTT. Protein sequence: CASGYRGSTDTQYF.

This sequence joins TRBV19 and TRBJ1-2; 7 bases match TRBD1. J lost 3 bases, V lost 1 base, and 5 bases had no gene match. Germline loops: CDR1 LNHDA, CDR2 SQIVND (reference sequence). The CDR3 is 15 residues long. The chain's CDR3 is CASSIGPTGHYGYTF. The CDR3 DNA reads TGTGCCAGTAGTATAGGGCCGACAGGGCACTATGGCTACACCTTC. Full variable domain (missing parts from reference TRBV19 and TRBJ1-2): DGGITQSPKYLFRKEGQNVTLSCEQNLNHDAMYWYRQDPGQGLRLIYYSQIVNDFQKGDIAEGYSVSREKKESFPLTVTSAQKNPTAFYLCASSIGPTGHYGYTFGSGTRLTVV.

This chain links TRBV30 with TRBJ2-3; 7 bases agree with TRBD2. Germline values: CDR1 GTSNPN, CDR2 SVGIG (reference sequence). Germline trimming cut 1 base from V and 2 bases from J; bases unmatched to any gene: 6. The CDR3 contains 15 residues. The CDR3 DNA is TGTGCCTGGAGTGACCTGGGGAGGGCCACAGATACGCAGTATTTT. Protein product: CAWSDLGRATDTQYF.

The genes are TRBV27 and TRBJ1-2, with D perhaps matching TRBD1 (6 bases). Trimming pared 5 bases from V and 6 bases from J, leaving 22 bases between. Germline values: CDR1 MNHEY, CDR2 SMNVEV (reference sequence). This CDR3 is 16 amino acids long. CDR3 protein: CASSINPRDTMHGYTF. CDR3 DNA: TGTGCCAGCAGTATAAACCCTCGGGACACCATGCATGGCTACACCTTC.

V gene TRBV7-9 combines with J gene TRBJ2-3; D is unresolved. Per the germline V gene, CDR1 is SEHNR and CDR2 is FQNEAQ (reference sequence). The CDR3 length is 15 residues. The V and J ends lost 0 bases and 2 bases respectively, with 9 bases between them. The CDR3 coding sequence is TGTGCCAGCAGCTTAGCGGGCAGCTACACAGATACGCAGTATTTT. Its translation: CASSLAGSYTDTQYF. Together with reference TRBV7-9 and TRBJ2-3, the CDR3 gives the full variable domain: DTGVSQNPRHKITKRGQNVTFRCDPISEHNRLYWYRQTLGQGPEFLTYFQNEAQLEKSRLLSDRFSAERPKGSFSTLEIQRTEQGDSAMYLCASSLAGSYTDTQYFGPGTRLTVL.

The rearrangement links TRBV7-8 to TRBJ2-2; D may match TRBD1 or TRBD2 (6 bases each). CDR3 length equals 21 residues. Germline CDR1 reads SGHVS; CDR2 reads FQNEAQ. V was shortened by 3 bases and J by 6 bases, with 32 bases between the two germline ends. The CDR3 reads CASSFSPKSPPISGEAGELFF. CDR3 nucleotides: TGTGCCAGCAGCTTCTCCCCAAAGTCGCCTCCTATCTCAGGGGAGGCCGGGGAGCTGTTTTTT. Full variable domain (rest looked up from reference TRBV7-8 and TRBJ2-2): GAGVSQSPRYKVAKRGQDVALRCDPISGHVSLFWYQQALGQGPEFLTYFQNEAQLDKSGLPSDRFFAERPEGSVSTLKIQRTQQEDSAVYLCASSFSPKSPPISGEAGELFFGEGSRLTVL.

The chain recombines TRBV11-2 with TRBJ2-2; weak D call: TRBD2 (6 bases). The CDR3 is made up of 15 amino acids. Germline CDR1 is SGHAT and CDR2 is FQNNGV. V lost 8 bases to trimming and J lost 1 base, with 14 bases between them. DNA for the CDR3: TGTGCCAGCGGAGGTACGGGAGTGAACACCGGGGAGCTGTTTTTT. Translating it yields CASGGTGVNTGELFF.

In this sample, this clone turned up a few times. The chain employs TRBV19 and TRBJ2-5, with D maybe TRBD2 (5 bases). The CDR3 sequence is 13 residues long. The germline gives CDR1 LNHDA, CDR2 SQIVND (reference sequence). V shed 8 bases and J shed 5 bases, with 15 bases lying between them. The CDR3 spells CASGESGMETQYF. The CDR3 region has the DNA TGTGCCAGTGGGGAATCGGGAATGGAGACCCAGTACTTC.

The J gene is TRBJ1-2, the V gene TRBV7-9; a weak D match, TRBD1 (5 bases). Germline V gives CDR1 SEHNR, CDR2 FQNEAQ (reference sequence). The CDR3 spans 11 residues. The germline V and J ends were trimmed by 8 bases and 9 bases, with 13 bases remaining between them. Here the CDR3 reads CASVEGRRYTF. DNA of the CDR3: TGTGCCAGCGTAGAGGGACGCCGCTACACCTTC.

The CDR3 region has the DNA TGTGCCAGCAGTCGAGGGTCCTACGAGCAGTACTTC. Translated, it gives CASSRGSYEQYF. The chain has TRBV6-5 and TRBJ2-7, with D maybe TRBD2 (5 bases). The ends were cut back, 5 bases at V and 1 base at J, with 6 bases in the middle. Germline V lookup: CDR1 MNHEY, CDR2 SVGAGI. The CDR3 runs 12 residues.

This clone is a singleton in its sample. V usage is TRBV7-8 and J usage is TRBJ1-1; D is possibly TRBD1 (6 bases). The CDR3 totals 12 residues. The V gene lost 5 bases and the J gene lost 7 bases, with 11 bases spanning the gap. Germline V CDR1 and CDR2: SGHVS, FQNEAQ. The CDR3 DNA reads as TGTGCCAGCAGCGACGGACAGCTTGAAGCTTTCTTT. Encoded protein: CASSDGQLEAFF. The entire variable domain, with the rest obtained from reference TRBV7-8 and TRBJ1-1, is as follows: GAGVSQSPRYKVAKRGQDVALRCDPISGHVSLFWYQQALGQGPEFLTYFQNEAQLDKSGLPSDRFFAERPEGSVSTLKIQRTQQEDSAVYLCASSDGQLEAFFGQGTRLTVV.

CDR3 sequence: CASSPGESETTDTQYF. The CDR3 DNA is TGTGCCAGCAGCCCAGGGGAATCGGAGACGACGGATACGCAGTATTTT. The genes are TRBV4-2 and TRBJ2-3; possibly TRBD1 for D (6 bases). Germline V gene data show CDR1 as LGHNA and CDR2 as YNFKEQ. V was clipped by 4 bases and J by 6 bases, with 20 bases between them. The CDR3 is 16 amino acids.

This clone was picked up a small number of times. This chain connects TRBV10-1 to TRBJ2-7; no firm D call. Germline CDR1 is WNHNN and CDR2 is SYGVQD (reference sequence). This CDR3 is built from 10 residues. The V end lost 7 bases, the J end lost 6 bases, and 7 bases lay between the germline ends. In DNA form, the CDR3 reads TGCGCCAGCAAGTTGGGCGAGCAGTACTTC. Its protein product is CASKLGEQYF.

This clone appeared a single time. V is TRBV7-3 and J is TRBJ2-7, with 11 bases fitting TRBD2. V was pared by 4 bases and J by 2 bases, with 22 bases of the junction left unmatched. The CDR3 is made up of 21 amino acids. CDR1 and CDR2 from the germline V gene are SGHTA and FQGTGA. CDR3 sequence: CASSCKNGSGRASTCPYEQYF. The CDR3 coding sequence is TGTGCCAGCAGCTGTAAAAATGGTAGCGGGAGGGCCTCTACGTGTCCCTACGAGCAGTACTTC.